A selection of T cell receptor beta chains follows, all from one sample in a study of molecular identifiers for immune sequencing clone quantification. One entry per CDR3 protein results from TCRdb running MiXCR on the PCR reads. Among 550,000 to 750,000 distinct CDR3 sequences listed, just under 20% were seen once. The sequencing input was naive CD8+ T cells from blood, with Jurkat cell RNA spiked in. These receptors all come from a human donor in good health. Some libraries in this study had Jurkat cell RNA spiked in. The CDR3 runs from the conserved cysteine through the conserved F or W. The D gene is left open where the match is weak. Clone size, where shown, is once, few, many, or a class for clones that have expanded.

d_call: -
v_call: TRBV20-1
clone_size: few
j_call: TRBJ1-6
cdr3_aa: CSAREEPSYNSPLHF
cdr3_nt: TGCAGTGCTAGAGAGGAGCCCTCCTATAATTCACCCCTCCACTTT

d_call: TRBD1
v_call: TRBV10-3
clone_size: many
j_call: TRBJ2-7
cdr3_aa: CAISESPTGKNEQYF
cdr3_nt: TGTGCCATCAGTGAGTCACCGACAGGGAAGAACGAGCAGTACTTC

d_call: -
v_call: TRBV10-3
clone_size: many
j_call: TRBJ2-1
cdr3_aa: CAISMLLGGLGPNEQFF
cdr3_nt: TGTGCCATCAGTATGCTTTTAGGCGGGTTGGGGCCCAATGAGCAGTTCTTC

d_call: TRBD1
v_call: TRBV30
clone_size: many
j_call: TRBJ1-5
cdr3_aa: CAYSRTGTYSNQPQHF
cdr3_nt: TGTGCCTACTCACGGACAGGGACCTATAGCAATCAGCCCCAGCATTTT

d_call: -
v_call: TRBV20-1
clone_size: many
j_call: TRBJ1-2
cdr3_aa: CSARDSRSGNYGYTF
cdr3_nt: TGCAGTGCTAGGGATTCCAGGTCCGGGAACTATGGCTACACCTTC

d_call: -
v_call: TRBV29-1
clone_size: many
j_call: TRBJ2-7
cdr3_aa: CSVAEGSAYEQYF
cdr3_nt: TGCAGCGTTGCGGAGGGGTCCGCCTACGAGCAGTACTTC

d_call: TRBD1
v_call: TRBV4-1
clone_size: -
j_call: TRBJ2-7
cdr3_aa: CASSQEGYGDSYEQYF
cdr3_nt: TGCGCCAGCAGCCAAGAGGGATATGGGGACAGCTACGAGCAGTACTTC

d_call: -
v_call: TRBV7-9
clone_size: many
j_call: TRBJ1-5
cdr3_aa: CASSPPGIYWPQHF
cdr3_nt: TGTGCCAGCAGCCCCCCAGGGATCTACTGGCCCCAGCATTTT

d_call: TRBD2
v_call: TRBV7-6
clone_size: -
j_call: TRBJ2-2
cdr3_aa: CASSLGLAGASGGELFF
cdr3_nt: TGTGCCAGCAGCTTAGGGCTAGCGGGGGCCAGCGGCGGGGAGCTGTTTTTT

d_call: -
v_call: TRBV19
clone_size: many
j_call: TRBJ2-3
cdr3_aa: CASRLGGTDTQYF
cdr3_nt: TGTGCCAGCAGGCTTGGGGGCACAGATACGCAGTATTTT

d_call: TRBD1
v_call: TRBV3-1
clone_size: many
j_call: TRBJ1-2
cdr3_aa: CASSQGTGGYGYTF
cdr3_nt: TGTGCCAGCAGCCAAGGGACAGGGGGTTATGGCTACACCTTC

d_call: TRBD1
v_call: TRBV7-9
clone_size: few
j_call: TRBJ1-2
cdr3_aa: CASSPNPGQLNYGYTF
cdr3_nt: TGTGCCAGCAGTCCAAATCCGGGACAGCTCAACTATGGCTACACCTTC

d_call: -
v_call: TRBV4-1
clone_size: many
j_call: TRBJ2-5
cdr3_aa: CASSQDSPRGRETQYF
cdr3_nt: TGCGCCAGCAGCCAAGACTCCCCCAGGGGTAGAGAGACCCAGTACTTC

d_call: TRBD1
v_call: TRBV2
clone_size: many
j_call: TRBJ1-1
cdr3_aa: CASSGYTGEVEAFF
cdr3_nt: TGTGCCAGCAGTGGGTATACAGGGGAGGTTGAAGCTTTCTTT

d_call: -
v_call: TRBV30
clone_size: many
j_call: TRBJ1-1
cdr3_aa: CAWSLSTEAFF
cdr3_nt: TGTGCCTGGAGTCTAAGCACTGAAGCTTTCTTT

d_call: -
v_call: TRBV11-2
clone_size: few
j_call: TRBJ2-7
cdr3_aa: CASSPWFGSYEQYF
cdr3_nt: TGTGCCAGCAGCCCTTGGTTTGGCTCCTACGAGCAGTACTTC

d_call: -
v_call: TRBV2
clone_size: -
j_call: TRBJ2-1
cdr3_aa: CASGLSVSYNEQFF
cdr3_nt: TGTGCCAGCGGACTAAGCGTCTCCTACAATGAGCAGTTCTTC

d_call: -
v_call: TRBV20-1
clone_size: many
j_call: TRBJ1-1
cdr3_aa: CSARGPGATEAFF
cdr3_nt: TGCAGTGCTAGAGGCCCCGGGGCAACTGAAGCTTTCTTT

d_call: -
v_call: TRBV29-1
clone_size: few
j_call: TRBJ2-7
cdr3_aa: CSVEVKRTSSYEQYF
cdr3_nt: TGCAGCGTTGAAGTAAAGCGGACGAGCTCCTACGAGCAGTACTTC

d_call: -
v_call: TRBV7-2
clone_size: many
j_call: TRBJ2-3
cdr3_aa: CASSLVVAGFTDTQYF
cdr3_nt: TGTGCCAGCAGCTTAGTTGTGGCAGGATTCACAGATACGCAGTATTTT

d_call: -
v_call: TRBV4-3
clone_size: few
j_call: TRBJ2-6
cdr3_aa: CASSQDPASNSGANVLTF
cdr3_nt: TGCGCCAGCAGCCAAGATCCCGCAAGTAACTCTGGGGCCAACGTCCTGACTTTC

d_call: TRBD2
v_call: TRBV27
clone_size: -
j_call: TRBJ2-3
cdr3_aa: CASSSRTSGRTDMQYF
cdr3_nt: TGTGCCAGCAGTTCGCGGACTAGCGGGAGGACAGATATGCAGTATTTT

d_call: -
v_call: TRBV12-3/TRBV12-4
clone_size: many
j_call: TRBJ2-5
cdr3_aa: CASSPIQETQYF
cdr3_nt: TGTGCCAGCAGCCCCATTCAAGAGACCCAGTACTTC

d_call: -
v_call: TRBV20-1
clone_size: many
j_call: TRBJ2-7
cdr3_aa: CSARFVASYEQYF
cdr3_nt: TGCAGTGCTAGGTTCGTGGCGTCCTACGAGCAGTACTTC

d_call: -
v_call: TRBV19
clone_size: many
j_call: TRBJ1-1
cdr3_aa: CASRPHWAEYTEAFF
cdr3_nt: TGTGCCAGTAGACCCCATTGGGCTGAGTACACTGAAGCTTTCTTT

d_call: TRBD1
v_call: TRBV6-1
clone_size: many
j_call: TRBJ2-7
cdr3_aa: CASNDRGYAYEQYF
cdr3_nt: TGTGCCAGCAACGACAGGGGATACGCCTACGAGCAGTACTTC

d_call: -
v_call: TRBV7-2
clone_size: -
j_call: TRBJ2-7
cdr3_aa: CASSLGGPLYEQYF
cdr3_nt: TGTGCCAGCAGCTTGGGGGGGCCCCTCTACGAGCAGTACTTC

d_call: TRBD1
v_call: TRBV5-4
clone_size: -
j_call: TRBJ2-7
cdr3_aa: CASSSGQGSSYEQYF
cdr3_nt: TGTGCCAGCAGCTCGGGACAGGGGTCCTCCTACGAGCAGTACTTC

d_call: -
v_call: TRBV2
clone_size: few
j_call: TRBJ1-6
cdr3_aa: CASERDYNSPLHF
cdr3_nt: TGTGCCAGCGAGAGGGACTATAATTCACCCCTCCACTTT

d_call: -
v_call: TRBV4-1
clone_size: few
j_call: TRBJ2-1
cdr3_aa: CASSRLGNHGTALGDEQFF
cdr3_nt: TGCGCCAGCAGCCGCCTGGGTAATCATGGGACCGCCTTAGGGGATGAGCAGTTCTTC

d_call: -
v_call: TRBV27
clone_size: many
j_call: TRBJ1-1
cdr3_aa: CASRTVYTEAFF
cdr3_nt: TGTGCCAGCAGGACGGTGTACACTGAAGCTTTCTTT

d_call: TRBD1
v_call: TRBV5-5
clone_size: -
j_call: TRBJ1-1
cdr3_aa: CASSSFIITGDNTEAFF
cdr3_nt: TGTGCCAGCAGCTCATTTATAATTACAGGGGATAACACTGAAGCTTTCTTT

d_call: -
v_call: TRBV13
clone_size: -
j_call: TRBJ2-7
cdr3_aa: CASSFSGSWEQYF
cdr3_nt: TGTGCCAGCAGCTTTTCAGGGTCTTGGGAGCAGTACTTC

d_call: -
v_call: TRBV27
clone_size: many
j_call: TRBJ1-1
cdr3_aa: CASSPLGPRATEAFF
cdr3_nt: TGTGCCAGCAGTCCGCTTGGCCCCAGGGCCACTGAAGCTTTCTTT

d_call: TRBD2
v_call: TRBV12-3/TRBV12-4
clone_size: many
j_call: TRBJ2-3
cdr3_aa: CASGMREYGTDTQYF
cdr3_nt: TGTGCCAGCGGAATGCGGGAGTACGGCACAGATACGCAGTATTTT

d_call: -
v_call: TRBV30
clone_size: many
j_call: TRBJ2-1
cdr3_aa: CAWEKDEQFF
cdr3_nt: TGTGCCTGGGAAAAAGATGAGCAGTTCTTC

d_call: -
v_call: TRBV12-3/TRBV12-4
clone_size: many
j_call: TRBJ2-7
cdr3_aa: CASSPSKAIEQYF
cdr3_nt: TGTGCCAGCAGTCCCAGCAAGGCCATTGAGCAGTACTTC

d_call: TRBD1
v_call: TRBV24-1
clone_size: -
j_call: TRBJ2-2
cdr3_aa: CATSDRPGQGANTGELFF
cdr3_nt: TGTGCCACCAGTGACCGACCGGGACAGGGGGCGAACACCGGGGAGCTGTTTTTT

d_call: -
v_call: TRBV4-1
clone_size: many
j_call: TRBJ2-1
cdr3_aa: CASSQDTDGRLFF
cdr3_nt: TGCGCCAGCAGCCAGGATACGGACGGACGACTATTCTTC

d_call: TRBD1
v_call: TRBV7-2
clone_size: many
j_call: TRBJ2-7
cdr3_aa: CASRRTGQTYEQYF
cdr3_nt: TGTGCCAGCAGAAGGACAGGGCAGACCTACGAGCAGTACTTC

d_call: TRBD2
v_call: TRBV7-9
clone_size: many
j_call: TRBJ2-3
cdr3_aa: CASSSRTSGSTDTQYF
cdr3_nt: TGTGCCAGCAGCTCCAGGACTAGCGGGAGCACAGATACGCAGTATTTT

d_call: -
v_call: TRBV14
clone_size: many
j_call: TRBJ2-7
cdr3_aa: CASSHSNLRDEQYF
cdr3_nt: TGTGCCAGCAGCCACTCGAACCTGCGGGATGAGCAGTACTTC

d_call: TRBD1
v_call: TRBV20-1
clone_size: many
j_call: TRBJ2-7
cdr3_aa: CSARTYGQALYEQYF
cdr3_nt: TGCAGTGCGAGGACGTATGGACAGGCCCTCTACGAGCAGTACTTC

d_call: TRBD1
v_call: TRBV4-1
clone_size: many
j_call: TRBJ1-1
cdr3_aa: CASSQQPGQEITEAFF
cdr3_nt: TGCGCCAGCAGCCAACAACCCGGACAGGAAATCACTGAAGCTTTCTTT

d_call: -
v_call: TRBV5-8
clone_size: -
j_call: TRBJ1-2
cdr3_aa: CASSLGLSSYGYTF
cdr3_nt: TGTGCCAGCAGCTTGGGGCTCTCGAGCTATGGCTACACCTTC

d_call: TRBD2
v_call: TRBV9
clone_size: many
j_call: TRBJ2-3
cdr3_aa: CASSISRTSGATDTQYF
cdr3_nt: TGTGCCAGCAGCATATCTAGGACTAGCGGGGCCACAGATACGCAGTATTTT

d_call: -
v_call: TRBV3-2
clone_size: many
j_call: TRBJ1-1
cdr3_aa: CASSLPRLRNTEAFF
cdr3_nt: TGTGCCAGCAGCCTTCCCCGTCTGAGGAACACTGAAGCTTTCTTT

d_call: -
v_call: TRBV4-1
clone_size: many
j_call: TRBJ2-7
cdr3_aa: CASSQGDPGTYEQYF
cdr3_nt: TGCGCCAGCAGCCAAGGCGACCCAGGTACCTACGAGCAGTACTTC

d_call: -
v_call: TRBV4-1
clone_size: many
j_call: TRBJ1-5
cdr3_aa: CASSQGGAGSNQPQHF
cdr3_nt: TGCGCCAGCAGCCAAGGGGGGGCGGGTAGCAATCAGCCCCAGCATTTT

d_call: -
v_call: TRBV29-1
clone_size: few
j_call: TRBJ1-2
cdr3_aa: CSVDPLDSNYGYTF
cdr3_nt: TGCAGCGTGGACCCTCTGGACAGTAACTATGGCTACACCTTC

d_call: -
v_call: TRBV19
clone_size: few
j_call: TRBJ1-1
cdr3_aa: CASSIGSLEAFF
cdr3_nt: TGTGCCAGTAGTATTGGATCCCTGGAAGCTTTCTTT

d_call: TRBD1
v_call: TRBV14
clone_size: many
j_call: TRBJ2-3
cdr3_aa: CASSLLTGGTDTQYF
cdr3_nt: TGTGCCAGCAGCCTACTAACAGGGGGCACAGATACGCAGTATTTT

d_call: -
v_call: TRBV10-2
clone_size: -
j_call: TRBJ2-1
cdr3_aa: CASTSRTHLRDNEQFF
cdr3_nt: TGCGCCAGCACTTCTCGGACCCACCTGAGGGACAATGAGCAGTTCTTC